One sample yielded the 17 T cell receptor beta chains listed below, sequenced in a study of T cell responses to AZD1222 COVID-19 vaccine. Assay used: immunoSEQ multiplex PCR; TCRdb lists only in-frame clones, some missing. Among some 70,000 clones listed, under 90% were seen once. This material consisted of peripheral blood, taken 28 days after the second AZD1222 dose. The receptors originated from an adult who received the AZD1222 COVID-19 vaccine.

The chain employs TRBV7-2 and TRBJ2-2, with 8 positions matching TRBD2. The CDR3 is 16 amino acids. Germline assignment: CDR1 SGHTA and CDR2 FQGNSA. The V and J ends lost 1 base and 8 bases, in that order; junction bases with no gene match: 9. CDR3 nucleotides: TGTGCCAGCAGCTTAGGGACGGGGGGGCCCTATGGGGAGCTGTTTTTT. Its translation: CASSLGTGGPYGELFF.

The rearrangement uses TRBV11-1 and TRBJ2-1; tentative D call: TRBD1 (6 bases). This CDR3 region has 16 residues. V shed 5 bases and J shed 0 bases, with 14 bases lying between them. The germline V gene has CDR1 SGHAT and CDR2 FQDESV (reference sequence). The CDR3 DNA is TGTGCCAGCAGCGATATAGGGGGAAGCTCCTACAATGAGCAGTTCTTC. Translating gives CASSDIGGSSYNEQFF.

A word on this clone: Other DNA sequences in the same sample also yield this CDR3. The DNA for the CDR3 is TGTGCCAGCAGTGTCGGGGAAAACACTGAAGCTTTCTTT. Translating gives CASSVGENTEAFF. V usage is TRBV2 and J usage is TRBJ1-1; D unclear. Germline CDR1 SNHLY, CDR2 FYNNEI. The CDR3 runs 13 residues. Deletions cut 4 bases from V and 2 bases from J, with 8 bases between.

This sequence joins TRBV10-3 and TRBJ2-1; D gene uncertain. This CDR3 is 12 amino acids long. From germline, CDR1 is ENHRY and CDR2 SYGVKD. Trimming removed 10 bases from V and 9 bases from J, with 16 bases in between. DNA for the CDR3: TGTGCCAGCACCAGAGATTCAACTGAGCAGTTCTTC. This codes for CASTRDSTEQFF.

This clone was found once. This rearrangement joins TRBV2 to TRBJ1-1; no clear D. Deletions cut 2 bases from V and 0 bases from J, with 7 bases between. This CDR3 spans 14 amino acids. The V gene's germline CDR1 is SNHLY and CDR2 FYNNEI. CDR3 DNA: TGTGCCAGCAGTGAAAACAGACTGAACACTGAAGCTTTCTTT. It is translated as CASSENRLNTEAFF.

In regard to this clone: Different DNA sequences within this sample yield the same CDR3. The CDR3 here is CASSPESSGANVLTF. Here the CDR3 DNA reads TGTGCCAGCTCACCGGAAAGCTCTGGGGCCAACGTCCTGACTTTC. The genes are TRBV18 and TRBJ2-6; D remains ambiguous. V lost 3 bases and J 0 bases, leaving 6 bases between the germline ends. The CDR3 length is 15 residues. CDR1 is KGHSH and CDR2 is LQKENI in the germline V gene.

CDR3 nucleotide sequence: TGTGCCAGTAGTATACTATGGGGCAATCAGCCCCAGCATTTT. Its translation: CASSILWGNQPQHF. J is TRBJ1-5 and V is TRBV19; D remains unclear. The CDR3 length is 14 residues. The germline V gene encodes CDR1 LNHDA and CDR2 SQIVND (reference sequence). V was shortened by 2 bases and J by 2 bases, with 7 bases between the two germline ends.

This clone appeared a few times. V gene TRBV25-1 combines with J gene TRBJ1-6, with a possible D match to TRBD1 (5 bases). Trimming left V 2 bases short and J 6 bases short, with 8 bases between. The CDR3 runs to 14 residues. Germline loops: CDR1 MGHDK, CDR2 SYGVNS. The CDR3 reads CASSEAGTNSPLHF. CDR3 DNA sequence: TGTGCCAGCAGTGAAGCAGGGACTAATTCACCCCTCCACTTT. The variable domain in full, completed from reference TRBV25-1 and TRBJ1-6, reads EADIYQTPRYLVIGTGKKITLECSQTMGHDKMYWYQQDPGMELHLIHYSYGVNSTEKGDLSSESTVSRIRTEHFPLTLESARPSHTSQYLCASSEAGTNSPLHFGNGTRLTVT.

The V gene is TRBV6-6, the J gene TRBJ2-5; TRBD1 aligns across 12 bases. The germline CDR1 and CDR2 sequences are MNHNY and SVGAGI (reference sequence). This CDR3 is 16 amino acids long. V trimming: 6 bases; J trimming: 5 bases; junction bases outside the gene matches: 10. The CDR3 coding sequence is TGTGCCAGCAGGGGGGACAGGGGGCCCCTCAGGGAGACCCAGTACTTC. Amino acid sequence: CASRGDRGPLRETQYF.

The chain carries TRBV6-5 and TRBJ1-1; D is unresolved. The germline V gene has CDR1 MNHEY and CDR2 SVGAGI. The V end was cut by 0 bases, the J end by 1 base, with 12 bases between. The CDR3 covers 16 residues. The CDR3 sequence: CASSYSKGFGNTEAFF. CDR3 nucleotides: TGTGCCAGCAGTTACTCGAAGGGTTTTGGGAACACTGAAGCTTTCTTT.

The DNA of the CDR3 is TGTGCCTGGTCAGGGGGTGACACAGATACGCAGTATTTT. The encoded protein is CAWSGGDTDTQYF. This chain connects TRBV30 to TRBJ2-3, with 7 bases identical to TRBD1. This CDR3 has 13 residues. From germline, CDR1 is GTSNPN and CDR2 SVGIG (reference sequence). V gave up 5 bases and J gave up 2 bases; unmatched junction bases: 4.

This clone came up once. V is TRBV28 and J is TRBJ1-2; D is uncertain. The length of the CDR3 is 15 residues. CDR1 and CDR2 (germline): MDHEN, SYDVKM. Trimming pared 2 bases from V and 4 bases from J, leaving 14 bases between. The CDR3 loop is CASSLDPRWGYGYTF. The CDR3 DNA reads TGTGCCAGCAGTTTAGATCCGAGATGGGGCTATGGCTACACCTTC.

The CDR3 here is CASSQDVRGSQPQHF. The CDR3 DNA reads TGCGCCAGCAGCCAAGACGTCAGGGGCTCTCAGCCCCAGCATTTT. The V and J genes are TRBV4-1 and TRBJ1-5; D may be TRBD1 (6 bases). The CDR3 length is 15 residues. Looked up from germline, CDR1 is MGHRA and CDR2 is YSYEKL. V dropped 0 bases and J dropped 6 bases, with 12 bases sitting between them.

This clone turned up a few times. This rearrangement joins TRBV3-1 (or the pseudogene TRBV3-2) to TRBJ1-5; D remains ambiguous. V lost 4 bases and J lost 1, with 5 bases in between. This CDR3 comprises 13 residues. The germline V gene has CDR1 LGHDT and CDR2 YNNKEL (reference sequence). Here the CDR3 reads CASSPWSNQPQHF. In DNA form, the CDR3 reads TGTGCCAGCAGCCCCTGGAGCAATCAGCCCCAGCATTTT.

The table lists this clone with a few counts. V is TRBV7-3 and J is TRBJ2-2; 8 nucleotides line up with TRBD1. The CDR3 extends over 14 amino acids. V shed 5 bases, J shed 3 bases, and the junction held 2 bases outside the gene matches. Germline CDR1 is SGHTA and CDR2 is FQGTGA. DNA of the CDR3: TGTGCCAGCAGCGCGACAGGGGACACCGGGGAGCTGTTTTTT. It translates to CASSATGDTGELFF.

This CDR3 is CASNPLQGPQETQYF. The CDR3 DNA reads as TGTGCCAGCAACCCCCTACAGGGCCCACAAGAGACCCAGTACTTC. The V call is TRBV6-5, the J call TRBJ2-5; D might be TRBD1 (6 bases). V lost 7 bases, J lost 2 bases, and 17 bases lay in between. In germline, CDR1 is MNHEY, CDR2 SVGAGI. The CDR3 contains 15 residues.

This chain links TRBV6-5 with TRBJ1-1, with D unresolved. In germline, CDR1 is MNHEY, CDR2 SVGAGI. The CDR3 covers 14 residues. V was trimmed by 0 bases and J by 4 bases, leaving 9 bases between them. The CDR3 DNA reads TGTGCCAGCAGTTACTCGTCGGCGGCCACTGAAGCTTTCTTT. Residues: CASSYSSAATEAFF.